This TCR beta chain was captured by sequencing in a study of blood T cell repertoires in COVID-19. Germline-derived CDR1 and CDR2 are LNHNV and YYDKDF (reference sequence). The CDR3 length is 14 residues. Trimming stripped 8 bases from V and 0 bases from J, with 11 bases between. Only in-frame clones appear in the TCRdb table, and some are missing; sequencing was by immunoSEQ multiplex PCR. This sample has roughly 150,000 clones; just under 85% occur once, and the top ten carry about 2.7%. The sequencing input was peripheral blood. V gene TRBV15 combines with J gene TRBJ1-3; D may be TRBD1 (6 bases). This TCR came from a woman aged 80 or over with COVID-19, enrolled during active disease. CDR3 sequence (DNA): TGTGCCACCTCCGACAGGAGCTCTGGAAACACCATATATTTT. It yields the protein CATSDRSSGNTIYF.